Shown below are 9 T cell receptor beta chains from a single sample sequenced in a study of Graves' ophthalmopathy and Graves' hyperthyroidism. CDR3 regions of TCR beta were amplified from RNA transcripts. The library came from an HTBI-primed first-round RT-PCR and a second-round multiplex PCR. TCRdb re-analysed the multiplex PCR reads in MiXCR, keeping a single row per CDR3 protein. The data show fewer than 600,000 distinct CDR3 sequences, about an eighth seen once. Sequencing input: blood. The receptors stem from a woman aged 30 to 39 with Graves' ophthalmopathy.

This clonotype occurred many times. The CDR3 sequence is CATLTGMNGYTF. The DNA of the CDR3 is TGTGCCACCTTGACAGGGATGAATGGCTACACCTTC. The chain carries TRBV6-1 and TRBJ1-2; the match to TRBD1 covers 7 bases. Germline V lookup: CDR1 MNHNS, CDR2 SASEGT. V was pared by 10 bases and J by 6 bases, with 8 bases of the junction left unmatched. CDR3 length: 12 residues.

The gene calls are TRBV7-2 and TRBJ2-1; no firm D call. The CDR3 spans 15 residues. V lost 0 bases, J lost 4 bases, and 10 bases lay in between. CDR1 and CDR2 (germline): SGHTA, FQGNSA. CDR3 loop: CASSLASTQYNEQFF. As DNA, the CDR3 is TGTGCCAGCAGCTTAGCGTCCACGCAGTACAATGAGCAGTTCTTC.

The genes are TRBV6-5 and TRBJ2-7; D may be TRBD2 (7 bases). CDR1 is MNHEY and CDR2 is SVGAGI in the germline V gene. V lost 2 bases, J lost 2 bases, and 13 bases lay in between. This CDR3 is built from 15 residues. The CDR3 bases are TGTGCCAGCAGTTACGGGGGGGCGGTCACCTACGAGCAGTACTTC. As protein: CASSYGGAVTYEQYF.

The rearrangement uses TRBV12-3 or TRBV12-4 and TRBJ1-1; TRBD1 is a possible D gene (5 bases). This CDR3 is 15 amino acids long. Between the trimmed V and J ends, which lost 6 bases and 1 base, there was a span of 15 bases. For the CDR3, the DNA is TGTGCCAGCAGCCCTGTCGGGGCCTCGAACACTGAAGCTTTCTTT. This encodes CASSPVGASNTEAFF.

The chain joins TRBV19 to TRBJ1-5; D might be TRBD1 (5 bases). The length of the CDR3 is 17 residues. V was clipped by 3 bases and J by 9 bases, with 24 bases between them. Germline V CDR1 and CDR2: LNHDA, SQIVND (reference sequence). CDR3 DNA sequence: TGTGCCAGTAGTATTTACAAGGGGACGGCGGATGCGTCGCCCCAGCATTTT. As protein: CASSIYKGTADASPQHF.

This clonotype appeared once. The V and J genes are TRBV20-1 and TRBJ2-2, with D unresolved. The V gene lost 3 bases and the J gene lost 5 bases, with 10 bases spanning the gap. Germline V gene lookup returns CDR1 DFQATT and CDR2 SNEGSKA (reference sequence). The CDR3 covers 13 residues. Here the CDR3 DNA reads TGCAGTGCTAGTTATGTCGAGACCGGGGAGCTGTTTTTT. It is translated as CSASYVETGELFF.

Many counts were recorded for this clonotype. The chain links TRBV27 to TRBJ1-6; possible D gene TRBD1, 6 bases. CDR3 length: 13 residues. Germline CDR1 and CDR2: MNHEY and SMNVEV (reference sequence). V was shortened by 6 bases and J by 19 bases, with 22 bases between the two germline ends. As DNA, the CDR3 is TGTGCCAGCAGCGTTAAAACAGGGTTAACTACTCACTTT. Translated, it gives CASSVKTGLTTHF.

The sample holds a few counts of this clonotype. The junction shows a germline mismatch at one end, possibly a read error. The CDR3 DNA reads TGTGCCAGCAGTTTAGTCTTGTTAGGGGCGAAAAACATTAAGTACTTC. Encoded protein: CASSLVLLGAKNIKYF. This sequence joins TRBV12-3 or TRBV12-4 and TRBJ2-4; a weak D match, TRBD1 (5 bases). The length of the CDR3 is 16 residues.

This clonotype was counted between two and nine times. The gene calls are TRBV19 and TRBJ1-5, with D unclear. V dropped 0 bases and J dropped 2 bases, with 8 bases sitting between them. Germline-derived CDR1 and CDR2 are LNHDA and SQIVND (reference sequence). The CDR3 is 15 residues long. The CDR3 DNA reads as TGTGCCAGTAGTATAGACACCCTCGGCAATCAGCCCCAGCATTTT. Encoded protein: CASSIDTLGNQPQHF.